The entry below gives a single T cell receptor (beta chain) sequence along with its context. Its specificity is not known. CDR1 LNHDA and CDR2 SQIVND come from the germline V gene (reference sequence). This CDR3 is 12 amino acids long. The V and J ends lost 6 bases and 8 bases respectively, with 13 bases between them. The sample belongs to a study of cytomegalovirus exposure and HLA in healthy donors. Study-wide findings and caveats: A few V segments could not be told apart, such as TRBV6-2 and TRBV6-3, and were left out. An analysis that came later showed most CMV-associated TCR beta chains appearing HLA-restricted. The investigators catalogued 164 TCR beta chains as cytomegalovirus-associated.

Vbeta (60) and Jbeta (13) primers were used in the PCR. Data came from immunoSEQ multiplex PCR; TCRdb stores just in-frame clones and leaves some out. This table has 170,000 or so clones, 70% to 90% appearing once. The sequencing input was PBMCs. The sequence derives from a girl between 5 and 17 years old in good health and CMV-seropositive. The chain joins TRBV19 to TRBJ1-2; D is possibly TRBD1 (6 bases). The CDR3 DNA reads TGTGCCAGTAGGATCGGGGGGCACGGCTACACCTTC. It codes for CASRIGGHGYTF.